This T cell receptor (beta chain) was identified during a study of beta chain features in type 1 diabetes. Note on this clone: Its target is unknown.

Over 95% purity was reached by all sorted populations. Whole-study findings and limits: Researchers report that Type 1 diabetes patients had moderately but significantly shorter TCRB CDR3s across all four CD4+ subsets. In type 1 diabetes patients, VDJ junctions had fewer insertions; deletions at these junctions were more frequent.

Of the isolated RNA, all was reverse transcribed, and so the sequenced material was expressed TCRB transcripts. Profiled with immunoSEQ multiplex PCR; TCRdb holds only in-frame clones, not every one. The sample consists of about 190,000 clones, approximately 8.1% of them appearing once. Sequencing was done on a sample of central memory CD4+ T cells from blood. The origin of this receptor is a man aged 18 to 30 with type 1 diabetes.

The CDR3 DNA follows: TGTGCCAGCAGTTACTCGGTTCAGTTTGACTATGGCTACACCTTC. It is translated as CASSYSVQFDYGYTF. The chain couples TRBV6-6 to TRBJ1-2; D call uncertain. V lost 0 bases and J 3 bases, leaving 11 bases between the germline ends. Germline V CDR1 and CDR2: MNHNY, SVGAGI (reference sequence). The CDR3 sequence is 15 residues long.